The clone carrying this T cell receptor beta chain was counted a few times. These data originate in a study of blood T cell repertoires in COVID-19. Study as a whole: COVID-19 samples, acute and convalescent, were from the United States, Italy and Spain.

Generated by immunoSEQ multiplex PCR, the TCRdb table keeps only in-frame clones and is missing some. The sample includes about 81,000 clones, just over 85% of them seen just once. There are 17 residues in the CDR3. CDR1 and CDR2 (germline): MNHEY, SMNVEV (reference sequence). V shed 7 bases and J 7 bases; nucleotides not matched to a gene: 14. The V call is TRBV27, the J call TRBJ2-1; TRBD2 matches 12 bases. The receptor comes from an elderly woman with acute or convalescent COVID-19. The material sequenced was peripheral blood. The DNA for the CDR3 is TGTGCCAGCACCTCCTTCCTGGCACTAGCGGGAGGAAATGAGCAGTTCTTC. Protein product: CASTSFLALAGGNEQFF.